The T cell receptor beta chain described here comes from a study of T cells in localized non-small cell lung cancer. General study findings and limits: Only one tumor region went through sequencing, so heterogeneity may still be there. Of the tissues analyzed, uninvolved adjacent lung showed maximal T cell clonality, greater than tumor. A median about 56 of the top 100 tumor clones appeared in adjacent lung.

Trimming stripped 1 base from V and 9 bases from J, with 7 bases between. The germline V gene has CDR1 GTSNPN and CDR2 SVGIG (reference sequence). The CDR3 has 12 residues. This clone came up a few times. The antigen remains undetermined. Generated by immunoSEQ multiplex PCR, the TCRdb table keeps only in-frame clones and is missing some. The sample yields around 41,000 clones, more than 85% seen once. The clonotype was recovered from a woman aged 18-49 years with stage III lung adenocarcinoma. The chain couples TRBV30 to TRBJ1-6; no definite D call. Here the sequenced sample was peripheral blood, taken before any cancer treatment. The CDR3 DNA sequence: TGTGCCTGGAGTGGGGTTCGTTCACCCCTCCACTTT. It is translated as CAWSGVRSPLHF.